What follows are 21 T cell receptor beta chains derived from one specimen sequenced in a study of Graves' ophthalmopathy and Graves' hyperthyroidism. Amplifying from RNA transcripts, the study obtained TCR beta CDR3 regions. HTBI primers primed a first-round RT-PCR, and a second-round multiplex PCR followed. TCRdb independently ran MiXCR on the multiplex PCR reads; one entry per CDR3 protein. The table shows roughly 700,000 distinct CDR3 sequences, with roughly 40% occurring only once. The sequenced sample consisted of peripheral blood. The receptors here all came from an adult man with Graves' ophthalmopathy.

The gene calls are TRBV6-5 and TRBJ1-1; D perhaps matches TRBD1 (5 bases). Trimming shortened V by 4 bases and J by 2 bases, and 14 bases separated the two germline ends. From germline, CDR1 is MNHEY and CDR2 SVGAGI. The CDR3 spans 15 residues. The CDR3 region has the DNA TGTGCCAGCAGTTTCACCGGGACGGTAAACACTGAAGCTTTCTTT. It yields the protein CASSFTGTVNTEAFF.

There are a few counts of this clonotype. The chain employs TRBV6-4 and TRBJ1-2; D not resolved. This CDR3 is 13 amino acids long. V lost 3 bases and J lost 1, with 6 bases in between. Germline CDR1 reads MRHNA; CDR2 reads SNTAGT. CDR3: CASSEYSNYGYTF. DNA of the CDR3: TGTGCCAGCAGTGAATACAGTAACTATGGCTACACCTTC.

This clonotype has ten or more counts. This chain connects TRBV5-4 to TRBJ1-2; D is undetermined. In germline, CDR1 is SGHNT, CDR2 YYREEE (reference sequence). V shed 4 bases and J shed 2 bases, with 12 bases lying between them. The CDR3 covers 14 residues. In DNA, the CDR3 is TGTGCCAGCAGCCTGCCCAGCGGGAACTATGGCTACACCTTC. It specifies CASSLPSGNYGYTF.

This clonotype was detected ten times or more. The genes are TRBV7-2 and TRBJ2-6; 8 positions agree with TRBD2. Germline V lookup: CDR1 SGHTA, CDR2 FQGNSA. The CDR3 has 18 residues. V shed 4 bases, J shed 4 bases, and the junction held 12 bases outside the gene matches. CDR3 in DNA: TGTGCCAGCAGCTCTCGACCAGCGGGAGCACAAGGGGCCAACGTCCTGACTTTC. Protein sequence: CASSSRPAGAQGANVLTF. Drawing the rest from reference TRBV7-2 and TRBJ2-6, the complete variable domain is GAGVSQSPSNKVTEKGKDVELRCDPISGHTALYWYRQSLGQGLEFLIYFQGNSAPDKSGLPSDRFSAERTGGSVSTLTIQRTQQEDSAVYLCASSSRPAGAQGANVLTFGAGSRLTVL.

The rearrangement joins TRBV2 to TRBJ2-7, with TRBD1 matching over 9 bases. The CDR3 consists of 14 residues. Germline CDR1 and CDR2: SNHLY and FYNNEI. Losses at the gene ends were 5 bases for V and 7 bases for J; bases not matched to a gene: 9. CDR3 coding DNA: TGTGCCAGCAGTTTAACAGGGGGCGCGGAAGAGCAGTACTTC. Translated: CASSLTGGAEEQYF.

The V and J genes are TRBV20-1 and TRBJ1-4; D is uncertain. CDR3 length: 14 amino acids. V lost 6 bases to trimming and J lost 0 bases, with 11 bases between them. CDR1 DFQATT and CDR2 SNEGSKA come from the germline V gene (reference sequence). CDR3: CSARTDPTNEKLFF. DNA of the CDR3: TGCAGTGCCCGGACGGATCCAACTAATGAAAAACTGTTTTTT.

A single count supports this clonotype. In DNA, the CDR3 is TGTGCCAGCAGCGTGGACCCAACTAATGAAAAACTGTTTTTT. This codes for CASSVDPTNEKLFF. The rearrangement uses TRBV9 and TRBJ1-4; D gene unclear. CDR1 and CDR2 from the germline V gene are SGDLS and YYNGEE. This CDR3 spans 14 amino acids. Deletions cut 2 bases from V and 0 bases from J, with 5 bases between.

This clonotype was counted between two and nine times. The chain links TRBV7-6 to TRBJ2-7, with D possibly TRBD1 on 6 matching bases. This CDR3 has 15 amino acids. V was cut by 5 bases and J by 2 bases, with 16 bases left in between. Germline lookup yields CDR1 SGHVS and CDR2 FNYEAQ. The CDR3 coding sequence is TGTGCCAGCAGCCCTTCAGGGGTTGGAACCTACGAGCAGTACTTC. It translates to CASSPSGVGTYEQYF.

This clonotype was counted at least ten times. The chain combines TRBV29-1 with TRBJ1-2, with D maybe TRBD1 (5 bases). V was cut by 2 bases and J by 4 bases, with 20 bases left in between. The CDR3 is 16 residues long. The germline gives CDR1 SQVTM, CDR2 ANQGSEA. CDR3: CSVENSSPGRVYGYTF. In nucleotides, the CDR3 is TGCAGCGTTGAAAATTCCTCGCCCGGCAGGGTCTATGGCTACACCTTC.

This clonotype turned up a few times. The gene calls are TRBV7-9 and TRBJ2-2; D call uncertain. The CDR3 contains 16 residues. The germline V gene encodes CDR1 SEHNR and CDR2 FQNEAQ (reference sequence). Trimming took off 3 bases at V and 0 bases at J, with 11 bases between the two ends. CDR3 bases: TGTGCCAGCAGCTTTCTTACAGAAACGAACACCGGGGAGCTGTTTTTT. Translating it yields CASSFLTETNTGELFF.

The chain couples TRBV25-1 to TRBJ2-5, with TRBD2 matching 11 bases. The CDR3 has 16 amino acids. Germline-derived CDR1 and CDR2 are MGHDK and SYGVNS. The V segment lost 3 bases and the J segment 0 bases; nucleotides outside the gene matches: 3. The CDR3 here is CASSDSTSGDQETQYF. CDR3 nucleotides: TGTGCCAGCAGTGATTCGACTAGCGGGGACCAAGAGACCCAGTACTTC.

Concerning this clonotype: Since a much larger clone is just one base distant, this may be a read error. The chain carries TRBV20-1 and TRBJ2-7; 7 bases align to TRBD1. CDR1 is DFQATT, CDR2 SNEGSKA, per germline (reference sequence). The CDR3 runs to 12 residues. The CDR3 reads CSAPGGTYEQDF. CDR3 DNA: TGCAGTGCTCCAGGGGGAACTTACGAGCAGGACTTC.

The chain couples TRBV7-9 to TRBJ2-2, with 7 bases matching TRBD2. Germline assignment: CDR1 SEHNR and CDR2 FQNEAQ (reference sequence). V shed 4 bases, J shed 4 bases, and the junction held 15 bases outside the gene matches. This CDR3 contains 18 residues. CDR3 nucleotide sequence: TGTGCCAGCAGCTATATAAGAGGGACTAAAAATCCCACCGGGGAGCTGTTTTTT. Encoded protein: CASSYIRGTKNPTGELFF.

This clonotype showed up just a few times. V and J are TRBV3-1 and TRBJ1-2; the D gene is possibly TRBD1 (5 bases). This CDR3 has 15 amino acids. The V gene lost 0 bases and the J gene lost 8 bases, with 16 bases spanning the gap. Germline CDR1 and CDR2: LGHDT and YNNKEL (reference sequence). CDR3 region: CASSQDHVRWDGYTF. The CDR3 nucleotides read TGTGCCAGCAGCCAAGATCACGTCAGGTGGGACGGCTACACCTTC.

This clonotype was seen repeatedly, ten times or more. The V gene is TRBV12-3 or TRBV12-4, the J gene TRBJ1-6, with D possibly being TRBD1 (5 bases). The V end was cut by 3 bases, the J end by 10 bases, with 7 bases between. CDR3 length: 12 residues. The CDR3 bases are TGTGCCAGCAGTTTGGGGCGGTCACCCCTCCACTTT. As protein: CASSLGRSPLHF.

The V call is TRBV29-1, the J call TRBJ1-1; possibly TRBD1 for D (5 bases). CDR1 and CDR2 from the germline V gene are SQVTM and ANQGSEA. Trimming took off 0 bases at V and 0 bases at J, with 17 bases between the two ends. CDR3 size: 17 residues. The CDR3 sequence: CSVEDLSGRSMNTEAFF. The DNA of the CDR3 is TGCAGCGTTGAAGATCTTTCGGGACGGAGTATGAACACTGAAGCTTTCTTT.

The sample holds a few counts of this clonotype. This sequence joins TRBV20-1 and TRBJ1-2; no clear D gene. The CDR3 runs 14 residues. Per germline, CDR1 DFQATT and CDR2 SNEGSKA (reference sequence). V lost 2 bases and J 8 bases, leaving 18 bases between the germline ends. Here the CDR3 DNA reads TGCAGTGCTAGACCCATACTCCGCCAGGACGGCTACACCTTC. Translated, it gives CSARPILRQDGYTF.

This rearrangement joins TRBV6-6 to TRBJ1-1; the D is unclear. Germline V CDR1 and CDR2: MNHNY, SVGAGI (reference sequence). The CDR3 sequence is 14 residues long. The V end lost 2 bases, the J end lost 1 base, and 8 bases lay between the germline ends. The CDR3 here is CASSYEGANTEAFF. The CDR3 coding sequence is TGTGCCAGCAGTTACGAGGGCGCGAACACTGAAGCTTTCTTT.

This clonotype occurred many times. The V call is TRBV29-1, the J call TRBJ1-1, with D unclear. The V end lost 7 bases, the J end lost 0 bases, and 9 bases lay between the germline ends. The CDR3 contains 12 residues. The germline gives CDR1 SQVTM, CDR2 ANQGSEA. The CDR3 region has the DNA TGCAGCGGGGCCTGGGTGAACACTGAAGCTTTCTTT. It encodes CSGAWVNTEAFF.

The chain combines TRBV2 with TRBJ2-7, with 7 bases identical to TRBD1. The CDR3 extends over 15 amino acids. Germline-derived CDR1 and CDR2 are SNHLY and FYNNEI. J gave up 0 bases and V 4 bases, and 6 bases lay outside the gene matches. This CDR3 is CASSVDRFSSYEQYF. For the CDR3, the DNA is TGTGCCAGCAGTGTGGACAGGTTTTCCTCCTACGAGCAGTACTTC.

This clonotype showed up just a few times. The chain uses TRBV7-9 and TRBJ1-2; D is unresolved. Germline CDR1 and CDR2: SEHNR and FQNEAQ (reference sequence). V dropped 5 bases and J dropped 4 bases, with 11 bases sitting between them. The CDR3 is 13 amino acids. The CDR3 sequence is CASSNLEGYGYTF. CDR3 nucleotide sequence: TGTGCCAGCAGCAATCTGGAAGGCTATGGCTACACCTTC.